Reported below is one T cell receptor beta chain. Its cognate antigen is unknown. Germline CDR1 is SNHLY and CDR2 is FYNNEI. CDR3 length: 12 amino acids. V lost 7 bases and J 0 bases, leaving 7 bases between the germline ends. This sample was included in a study of Ad26.COV2.S vaccination and SARS-CoV-2 variants. Study findings and constraints: Analyses that measured TCR breadth and depth may have underestimated total T cell responses. Breadth, reportedly substantial, characterized the spike-specific CD8+ and CD4+ T cell responses after vaccination.

The sample's treatment: around 19 received Ad26.COV2.S at low or high dose, single or two shots; about 5 received placebo; per-sample allocation not given. Sample collection was performed on day 63 after the first vaccine or placebo injection. This Boston cohort included adults aged 18-55 years. Here immunoSEQ multiplex PCR was the method, and the copy in TCRdb shows in-frame clones only, minus some. The data show under 550,000 clones, roughly 90% seen once. The chain links TRBV2 to TRBJ2-7; no firm D call. Source: peripheral blood, taken in a trial of Ad26.COV2.S vaccine versus placebo. This TCR derives from a person aged 18-65 years who received the Ad26.COV2.S COVID-19 vaccine or a placebo. The CDR3 here is CASTAFSYEQYF. CDR3 nucleotide sequence: TGTGCCAGCACGGCCTTCTCCTACGAGCAGTACTTC.